The clone carrying this TCR beta chain appeared a single time. The data are from a study of blood T cell repertoires in COVID-19. On the study more broadly: Researchers got acute and convalescent COVID-19 samples from the United States, Italy and Spain. PBMCs, B-cell-depleted T cells, or T cells were the source of the cDNA or gDNA that made up the material.

How the authors handled the data: Estimation of nucleated cell counts was performed using reference gene primer amplification. Repertoires were generated with immunoSEQ multiplex PCR, while TCRdb's copy carries only in-frame clones and drops some. D and trimming come from the DNA, and the V and J calls and clone size come from that table. The sample has 190,000 or so clones; under 85% are singletons. This TCR was sampled from a woman over 75 with acute or convalescent COVID-19. Input material: peripheral blood.

The CDR3: CASSIVGDYGYTF. CDR3 nucleotide sequence: TGTGCCAGTAGTATAGTAGGGGACTATGGCTACACCTTC. This chain connects TRBV19 to TRBJ1-2; the D gene is possibly TRBD1 (5 bases). V was clipped by 1 base and J by 3 bases, with 6 bases between them. The CDR3 has 13 residues. Per the germline V gene, CDR1 is LNHDA and CDR2 is SQIVND (reference sequence).